The 27 T cell receptor beta chains below were found in one sample sequenced in a study of T cell changes during pregnancy in multiple sclerosis. This table comes from immunoSEQ multiplex PCR, and its TCRdb copy is limited to in-frame clones, with some not included. The table records fewer than 60,000 clones, 80% to 95% of them present only once. Material: peripheral blood, obtained in the third trimester of pregnancy. The receptors originated from a female donor in good health, enrolled as a control in a pregnancy study.

The rearrangement uses TRBV11-2 and TRBJ1-6; possible D gene TRBD1, 6 bases. Trimming removed 2 bases at V and 9 bases at J, with 17 bases between. CDR3 length equals 16 residues. Germline CDR1 SGHAT, CDR2 FQNNGV. CDR3 coding DNA: TGTGCCAGCAGCTTAAGGAGGTCAGGGGTTAGTTCACCCCTCCACTTT. Amino acids: CASSLRRSGVSSPLHF.

On this clone: The sample has other DNA sequences that encode this CDR3 too. DNA of the CDR3: TGCAGCGTTGAAGACTCAGGGGGCGGCGAGCAGTACTTC. Protein: CSVEDSGGGEQYF. The V gene is TRBV29-1, the J gene TRBJ2-7; 8 bases map to TRBD1. Germline V lookup: CDR1 SQVTM, CDR2 ANQGSEA. The CDR3 sequence is 13 residues long. V lost 0 bases to trimming and J lost 6 bases; unmatched junction nucleotides: 4.

V and J are TRBV5-1 and TRBJ2-5; 8 bases are a match to TRBD2. Germline CDR1 SGHRS, CDR2 YFSETQ. The CDR3 spans 13 residues. J was trimmed by 7 bases and V by 4 bases; bases with no gene match: 6. The CDR3: CASSVGGGGTQYF. For the CDR3, the DNA is TGCGCCAGCAGCGTCGGGGGGGGCGGGACCCAGTACTTC.

The CDR3 region is CASSFGRDTEAFF. CDR3 bases: TGTGCCAGCAGCTTCGGGAGGGACACTGAAGCTTTCTTT. The chain recombines TRBV11-2 with TRBJ1-1; D ambiguous. The CDR3 length is 13 residues. V lost 3 bases and J lost 3, with 8 bases in between. The germline V gene encodes CDR1 SGHAT and CDR2 FQNNGV. Drawing the rest from reference TRBV11-2 and TRBJ1-1, the complete variable domain is EAGVAQSPRYKIIEKRQSVAFWCNPISGHATLYWYQQILGQGPKLLIQFQNNGVVDDSQLPKDRFSAERLKGVDSTLKIQPAKLEDSAVYLCASSFGRDTEAFFGQGTRLTVV.

The table lists this clone with a few counts. This sequence joins TRBV18 and TRBJ1-5; unclear D gene. Germline V gene lookup returns CDR1 KGHSH and CDR2 LQKENI. The CDR3 covers 14 residues. The ends were cut back, 0 bases at V and 7 bases at J, with 10 bases in the middle. The CDR3 loop is CASSPPGVGQPQHF. CDR3 sequence (DNA): TGTGCCAGCTCACCACCCGGGGTTGGACAGCCCCAGCATTTT.

This chain connects TRBV11-2 to TRBJ2-3, with 7 bases matching TRBD1. CDR3 length: 14 amino acids. CDR1 is SGHAT, CDR2 FQNNGV, per germline. The trim removed 11 bases at V and 4 bases at J, leaving 12 bases unmatched. The CDR3 DNA follows: TGTGCCGCCGACGAGGGGGCCGGGGCAGATACGCAGTATTTT. It translates to CAADEGAGADTQYF.

The chain joins TRBV15 to TRBJ1-1; D gene ambiguous. The CDR3 sequence is 17 residues long. CDR1 and CDR2 from the germline V gene are LNHNV and YYDKDF (reference sequence). Trimming stripped 0 bases from V and 4 bases from J, with 18 bases between. This CDR3 is CATSREEGLFSGTEAFF. CDR3 coding DNA: TGTGCCACCAGCAGAGAGGAGGGTCTTTTTTCCGGCACTGAAGCTTTCTTT.

The chain has TRBV27 and TRBJ2-3, with 7 bases fitting TRBD2. With 5 bases clipped from V and 2 bases from J, the junction kept 4 bases outside the gene matches. The CDR3 totals 14 residues. Germline V gene lookup returns CDR1 MNHEY and CDR2 SMNVEV (reference sequence). CDR3 in DNA: TGTGCCAGCAGTCCTCGGGACTACACAGATACGCAGTATTTT. As protein: CASSPRDYTDTQYF.

The chain couples TRBV7-2 to TRBJ2-7; 12 positions match TRBD2. V lost 1 base to trimming and J lost 5 bases; unmatched junction nucleotides: 3. This CDR3 is 15 amino acids long. Germline V gene data show CDR1 as SGHTA and CDR2 as FQGNSA. The CDR3 reads CASSLGLAGAHEQYF. In DNA form, the CDR3 reads TGTGCCAGCAGCTTAGGACTAGCGGGGGCCCACGAGCAGTACTTC.

The chain joins TRBV19 to TRBJ2-7; 11 bases align to TRBD2. In germline, CDR1 is LNHDA, CDR2 SQIVND (reference sequence). This CDR3 region has 15 residues. The J segment lost 0 bases and the V segment lost 6 bases, leaving 4 bases of the junction unmatched. Here the CDR3 DNA reads TGTGCCAGTAGGACCGGGACTAGCGGCTCCTACGAGCAGTACTTC. It encodes CASRTGTSGSYEQYF.

The chain is built from TRBV6-4 and TRBJ2-1; a possible D gene is TRBD2 (6 bases). The CDR3 has 16 residues. V was clipped by 5 bases and J by 4 bases, with 18 bases between them. CDR1 and CDR2 (germline): MRHNA, SNTAGT. The CDR3 here is CASSSSPGLPYNEQFF. CDR3 bases: TGTGCCAGCAGTTCTTCCCCGGGACTGCCTTACAATGAGCAGTTCTTC.

V usage is TRBV30 and J usage is TRBJ2-1; 8 nucleotides line up with TRBD1. V dropped 3 bases and J dropped 2; count of bases not matched to a gene: 0. The CDR3 spans 13 residues. The germline CDR1 and CDR2 sequences are GTSNPN and SVGIG (reference sequence). In nucleotides, the CDR3 is TGTGCCTGGAGACAGGGGGCCTACAATGAGCAGTTCTTC. Amino acids: CAWRQGAYNEQFF.

This clone was recorded only once. The chain links TRBV27 to TRBJ1-6; possible D gene TRBD1, 6 bases. CDR1 is MNHEY, CDR2 SMNVEV, per germline (reference sequence). The CDR3 is 13 residues long. V lost 10 bases and J 3 bases, leaving 10 bases between the germline ends. The CDR3 spells CATMTGYNSPLHF. The CDR3 DNA follows: TGTGCCACCATGACAGGCTATAATTCACCCCTCCACTTT.

V gene TRBV27 combines with J gene TRBJ2-1; 15 bases match TRBD2. This CDR3 is 19 amino acids long. V lost 7 bases, J lost 2 bases, and 12 bases stayed unmatched. Germline CDR1 and CDR2: MNHEY and SMNVEV (reference sequence). The CDR3 protein is CASTPGRTSGGAAYNEQFF. CDR3 DNA: TGTGCCAGCACCCCGGGGAGGACTAGCGGGGGGGCGGCCTACAATGAGCAGTTCTTC.

J is TRBJ2-1 and V is TRBV10-1; D remains ambiguous. The V end lost 4 bases, the J end lost 7 bases, and 5 bases lay between the germline ends. CDR1 is WNHNN, CDR2 SYGVQD, per germline (reference sequence). The CDR3 spans 11 residues. The CDR3 nucleotides read TGCGCCAGCAGTGCGGAGAATGAGCAGTTCTTC. Translated, it gives CASSAENEQFF.

The CDR3 coding sequence is TGCGCCAGCAGCGGAGGGGAGGTAGGCCCCTACAATGAGCAGTTCTTC. Protein product: CASSGGEVGPYNEQFF. The chain has TRBV5-1 and TRBJ2-1, with D possibly being TRBD2 (6 bases). Germline lookup yields CDR1 SGHRS and CDR2 YFSETQ. V lost 4 bases to trimming and J lost 2 bases, with 16 bases between them. The CDR3 extends over 16 amino acids.

This clone was detected once. The CDR3 region is CASRLGGLANTEAFF. In DNA form, the CDR3 reads TGTGCTAGTAGGCTAGGAGGGCTGGCAAACACTGAAGCTTTCTTT. This chain connects TRBV5-5 to TRBJ1-1; D is uncertain. There are 15 residues in the CDR3. Per germline, CDR1 SGHKS and CDR2 YYEKEE (reference sequence).

This chain joins TRBV6-5 and TRBJ1-3; D ambiguous. There are 14 residues in the CDR3. V was trimmed by 2 bases and J by 1 base, leaving 6 bases between them. Per the germline V gene, CDR1 is MNHEY and CDR2 is SVGAGI. In nucleotides, the CDR3 is TGTGCCAGCAGTTACCGGGAGTCTGGAAACACCATATATTTT. This codes for CASSYRESGNTIYF.

The chain employs TRBV6-1 and TRBJ2-1, with 8 bases matching TRBD1. Germline V gene sequence: CDR1 MNHNS, CDR2 SASEGT. The J segment lost 1 base and the V segment lost 4 bases, leaving 12 bases of the junction unmatched. This CDR3 is 18 amino acids long. The CDR3 region is CASSGKSGTGISYNEQFF. CDR3 nucleotides: TGTGCCAGCAGTGGGAAATCCGGGACAGGTATATCCTACAATGAGCAGTTCTTC.

This clone appeared many times. The V gene is TRBV7-9, the J gene TRBJ1-5, with 10 bases that match TRBD1. CDR1 and CDR2 from the germline V gene are SEHNR and FQNEAQ (reference sequence). The CDR3 is 17 residues long. With 5 bases clipped from V and 3 bases from J, the junction kept 10 bases outside the gene matches. The CDR3 nucleotides are TGTGCCAGCAGCGAATACCGGGACAGGGGAAACAATCAGCCCCAGCATTTT. Protein sequence: CASSEYRDRGNNQPQHF.

The rearrangement uses TRBV19 and TRBJ2-2; 12 bases align to TRBD2. The V segment lost 1 base and the J segment 6 bases; nucleotides outside the gene matches: 3. Germline V CDR1 and CDR2: LNHDA, SQIVND (reference sequence). The CDR3 runs to 16 residues. The CDR3 bases are TGTGCCAGTAGTATAGGACTAGCGGGAGTTTCCGGGGAGCTGTTTTTT. This translates into CASSIGLAGVSGELFF. Drawing the rest from reference TRBV19 and TRBJ2-2, the complete variable domain is DGGITQSPKYLFRKEGQNVTLSCEQNLNHDAMYWYRQDPGQGLRLIYYSQIVNDFQKGDIAEGYSVSREKKESFPLTVTSAQKNPTAFYLCASSIGLAGVSGELFFGEGSRLTVL.

The gene calls are TRBV18 and TRBJ2-7, with TRBD1 identical over 7 bases. The germline V gene has CDR1 KGHSH and CDR2 LQKENI. The CDR3 contains 15 residues. The V segment lost 5 bases and the J segment 1 base; nucleotides outside the gene matches: 8. CDR3 in amino acids: CASSATGTVSYEQYF. Here the CDR3 DNA reads TGTGCCAGCTCAGCTACCGGGACAGTTTCCTACGAGCAGTACTTC.

The J gene is TRBJ1-2, the V gene TRBV10-3; D is uncertain. The V end lost 3 bases, the J end lost 8 bases, and 10 bases lay between the germline ends. CDR3 length: 12 amino acids. The germline gives CDR1 ENHRY, CDR2 SYGVKD. The CDR3 spells CAISDTALGYTF. The CDR3 DNA is TGTGCCATCAGTGATACTGCCCTCGGCTACACCTTC.

The rearrangement joins TRBV4-1 to TRBJ2-3; D gene uncertain. In germline, CDR1 is MGHRA, CDR2 YSYEKL. The CDR3 is 15 residues long. V was clipped by 2 bases and J by 2 bases, with 11 bases between them. CDR3 sequence (DNA): TGCGCCAGCAGCCAACTAGAAGATTACACAGATACGCAGTATTTT. Translating gives CASSQLEDYTDTQYF.

This clone was recorded once. V and J are TRBV6-6 and TRBJ1-5; D is unclear. Germline assignment: CDR1 MNHNY and CDR2 SVGAGI (reference sequence). The ends were cut back, 8 bases at V and 1 base at J, with 12 bases in the middle. This CDR3 spans 14 amino acids. CDR3 region: CASWMRVSNQPQHF. CDR3 nucleotides: TGTGCCAGCTGGATGCGGGTAAGCAATCAGCCCCAGCATTTT.

The genes are TRBV30 and TRBJ1-2, with D possibly being TRBD1 (6 bases). The CDR3 length is 14 residues. Germline-derived CDR1 and CDR2 are GTSNPN and SVGIG (reference sequence). V shed 4 bases and J shed 8 bases, with 20 bases lying between them. CDR3 protein: CAWTALGAHSGYTF. CDR3 nucleotide sequence: TGTGCCTGGACCGCTTTGGGGGCACATTCGGGCTACACCTTC.

The V and J genes are TRBV5-1 and TRBJ2-3; perhaps TRBD2 as D (6 bases). The CDR3 contains 18 residues. Germline V gives CDR1 SGHRS, CDR2 YFSETQ. Trimming cost V 0 bases and J 0 bases, with 17 bases left between them. In nucleotides, the CDR3 is TGCGCCAGCAGCTTGGGACTAGTAGGGACGTCTAGCACAGATACGCAGTATTTT. Translation: CASSLGLVGTSSTDTQYF.